This T cell receptor (beta chain) was captured in a study of spatial heterogeneity in lung cancer. As for the study in general: Sequencing covered available follow-up PBMC samples collected a median of around two years after resection. Among detected sequences, beta-chain ones consistently exceeded alpha-chain ones in number.

Described time point: blood at routine non-recurrence follow-up after resection. Sequencing was performed on whole RNA extracted from tumor and nontumor lung tissue, or from frozen PBMC, and the material was left unsorted. Single TCR cDNA molecules each had their own unique molecular identifier. TCRdb fed the 5' RACE reads into MiXCR, producing one record per CDR3 protein. The sample comprises around 110,000 distinct CDR3 sequences, 12% of which are singletons, and over 15% rests with the top ten. About this clonotype: What it binds is unknown.

Study-wide points: Ubiquitous expanded tumor TCRs surfaced in blood more at resection than they did at follow-up.

The receptor's source is a male donor with early-stage non-small cell lung cancer. The material sequenced was PBMCs, taken at follow-up.

CDR3 loop: CASSLRTPYNEQFF. The CDR3 DNA reads TGCGCCAGCAGCTTGAGGACACCTTACAATGAGCAGTTCTTC. The V and J genes are TRBV5-1 and TRBJ2-1; TRBD1 is a possible D gene (5 bases). The ends were cut back, 1 base at V and 4 bases at J, with 9 bases in the middle. CDR3 size: 14 residues. Germline assignment: CDR1 SGHRS and CDR2 YFSETQ.